Detailed here is one T cell receptor (beta chain). The data were produced by immunoSEQ multiplex PCR, yet TCRdb's version contains in-frame clones alone and is incomplete. The repertoire holds about 170,000 clones, with about 86% as singletons. This sample is part of a study of blood T cell repertoires in COVID-19. Study background: There were acute and convalescent COVID-19 samples, and they came from the United States, Italy and Spain. PBMCs, B-cell-depleted T cells, or T cells provided the cDNA or gDNA that made up the material.

This CDR3 region has 16 residues. The germline V gene has CDR1 KGHSH and CDR2 LQKENI. The germline V and J ends were trimmed by 4 bases and 1 base, with 16 bases remaining between them. Participants came from some 23 US areas, aged about 18 to 100 years. Participants' own reports of clinical history determined their cohort assignment. The sequenced sample was PBMCs or T cells enriched from blood (not recorded which). The chain combines TRBV18 with TRBJ1-1; D possibly corresponds to TRBD1 (5 bases). The source is a woman aged 45-59 years in a cohort exposed to, infected with or recovered from COVID-19 (not recorded which). The CDR3 region is CASSLPQGFGNTEAFF. The CDR3 nucleotides read TGTGCCAGCTCACTACCCCAGGGCTTTGGGAACACTGAAGCTTTCTTT.